This T cell receptor (beta chain) came from a study of blood T cell repertoires in COVID-19. J was trimmed by 8 bases and V by 1 base; bases with no gene match: 11. This CDR3 comprises 16 residues. From germline, CDR1 is SGHRS and CDR2 YFSETQ. Profiled with immunoSEQ multiplex PCR; TCRdb holds only in-frame clones, not every one. The top ten clones hold roughly 1.9% of a sample with approximately 69,000 clones, roughly 82% of them seen once. The chain has TRBV5-1 and TRBJ2-1; 8 bases agree with TRBD1. The sample comprised peripheral blood. The sequence was obtained from a woman aged 55-75 years with acute or convalescent COVID-19. The CDR3 loop is CASSLLGTGGYDEQFF. The CDR3 DNA is TGCGCCAGCAGCTTGCTCGGGACAGGAGGGTACGATGAGCAGTTCTTC.